The rows below give T cell receptor beta chains drawn from one sample of a study of shared clonotypes between healthy human individuals. The table came from immunoSEQ multiplex PCR; TCRdb's copy has only in-frame clones and leaves some out. The sample comprises roughly 490,000 clones, approximately 80% of which are singletons, and approximately 12% rests with the top ten. Sequenced material: PBMCs. Receptor source: a middle-aged woman in good health. Some clones in this sample may be carry-over from other donors' samples. CDR3s include the opening cysteine and the closing phenylalanine or tryptophan.

J,V,CDR3
TRBJ2-1,TRBV29-1,CSVEDSQDPGLASDEQFF
TRBJ2-2,TRBV5-5,CASSLGPGELFF
TRBJ2-7,TRBV27,CASRDLLRDEQYF
TRBJ1-1,TRBV2,CASSEAGDFTEAFF
TRBJ2-7,TRBV28,CASSSGTGGQYEQYF
TRBJ2-7,TRBV28,CASWGVQSYEQYF
TRBJ2-1,TRBV5-6,CASSLVGNSYNEQFF
TRBJ2-7,TRBV5-1,CASSISGTGNYEQYF
TRBJ2-1,TRBV27,CASSFRGSSYNYNEQFF
TRBJ2-3,TRBV29-1,CSVETAADTQYF
TRBJ2-2,TRBV18,CASSPQGIYTGELFF
TRBJ2-1,TRBV7-2,CASSLGLGLTNEQFF
TRBJ2-1,TRBV27,CASSSDRSSYNEQFF
TRBJ2-3,TRBV7-2,CASNRLLAGGADTQYF
TRBJ2-5,TRBV5-6,CASSLGSGETQYF
TRBJ2-1,TRBV19,CASSMALAGGGNEQFF
TRBJ1-2,TRBV9,CASSVGTTGGFHF
TRBJ2-5,TRBV9,CASSVTGGGETQYF
TRBJ2-2,TRBV4-1,CASSHPGLAANTGELFF
TRBJ1-3,TRBV28,CASSRGGASGNTIYF
TRBJ2-2,TRBV18,CASSPDWAAPNTGELFF
TRBJ1-5,TRBV10-3,CAISEDRGANQPQHF
TRBJ2-3,TRBV18,CASSPTGADTQYF
TRBJ2-3,TRBV5-4,CASSLEAGGSADTQYF
TRBJ1-2,TRBV5-6,CASITRDRDYGYTF
TRBJ1-5,TRBV15,CATSRGLGSNQPQHF
TRBJ2-7,TRBV7-9,CASSLVGTPYEQYF
TRBJ2-1,TRBV30,CAWSVDARYNEQFF